This record concerns one TCR beta chain sequence. The junction does not match germline at one end; this may be a read error. This sample's RNA came from whole unsorted tissue. More than 3 cm separated this lung sample from the edge of the tumor. A modified ARM-PCR protocol with three rounds of nested PCR amplified TCRbeta. Using its own MiXCR run on the multiplex PCR reads, TCRdb lists one record per CDR3 protein. Of some 80,000 distinct CDR3 sequences detected, 80% to 90% appear once; the ten largest clones hold around half. The sample is drawn from a study of tumor and adjacent non-tumor tissue in lung cancer. The CDR3 length is 17 residues.

What was sequenced was distant non-tumor lung tissue. The chain is built from TRBV12-3 or TRBV12-4 and TRBJ2-6; weak D call: TRBD1 (5 bases). This TCR derives from a man between 60 and 75 years old with non-small cell lung cancer. The DNA of the CDR3 is TGTGCCAGCAGATCGGTACTCCTTATCTCTGGGGCCAACCTCCTGACTTTC. As protein: CASRSVLLISGANLLTF.